This paragraph reports one T cell receptor (beta chain). No antigen is known for it. The PCR had 60 Vbeta and 13 Jbeta primers. Some clones are missing from TCRdb's copy, which holds only in-frame ones; the method was immunoSEQ multiplex PCR. The sample has 150,000 to 200,000 clones, about 77% seen once. The data derive from a study of cytomegalovirus exposure and HLA in healthy donors. General observations from the study: Presence/absence results assume similar sequencing depth per donor, which may not hold. The records held CMV serostatus as the only immune exposure information. Cytomegalovirus status, reportedly, was diagnosed with high specificity and sensitivity by the classifier.

Trimming removed 3 bases from V and 0 bases from J, with 9 bases in between. Germline lookup yields CDR1 SGDLS and CDR2 YYNGEE. This CDR3 has 14 amino acids. The chain joins TRBV9 to TRBJ1-1; D might be TRBD1 (5 bases). Sequencing was done on a sample of PBMCs. This receptor was taken from a man between 18 and 35 years old in good health and CMV-seropositive. The CDR3 DNA reads TGTGCCAGCAGCGCGGACAATATGAACACTGAAGCTTTCTTT. This translates into CASSADNMNTEAFF.